These 12 T cell receptor beta chains share one sample of origin, sequenced in a study of blood T cell repertoires in COVID-19. Profiled with immunoSEQ multiplex PCR; TCRdb holds only in-frame clones, not every one. The table has some 90,000 clones, roughly 90% seen once. The sample consisted of peripheral blood. These receptors originate from a man in his fifties or sixties with COVID-19, enrolled during active disease.

The gene calls are TRBV24-1 and TRBJ2-1, with TRBD1 as a possible D gene (5 bases). This CDR3 has 14 amino acids. Trimming removed 5 bases from V and 9 bases from J, with 16 bases in between. CDR1 and CDR2 from the germline V gene are KGHDR and SFDVKD. The CDR3 DNA follows: TGTGCCACCAGTGGTCTGGACACCTACCGTGAGCAGTTCTTC. Translated: CATSGLDTYREQFF.

The chain links TRBV5-1 to TRBJ1-2; the match to TRBD1 covers 8 bases. V trimming: 3 bases; J trimming: 4 bases; junction bases outside the gene matches: 5. The germline V gene encodes CDR1 SGHRS and CDR2 YFSETQ. The CDR3 is 14 amino acids. CDR3 sequence reads: CASSSSTGGYGYTF. CDR3 in DNA: TGCGCCAGCAGCTCATCTACAGGGGGCTATGGCTACACCTTC.

The chain couples TRBV11-2 to TRBJ1-4, with D possibly TRBD1 on 6 matching bases. V dropped 4 bases and J dropped 4 bases, with 16 bases sitting between them. The germline gives CDR1 SGHAT, CDR2 FQNNGV. This CDR3 spans 16 amino acids. The CDR3 sequence is CASSYRVRTVNEKLFF. The CDR3 nucleotides are TGTGCCAGCAGCTACCGCGTGCGGACAGTTAATGAAAAACTGTTTTTT. The whole variable domain, filled in from reference TRBV11-2 and TRBJ1-4, reads EAGVAQSPRYKIIEKRQSVAFWCNPISGHATLYWYQQILGQGPKLLIQFQNNGVVDDSQLPKDRFSAERLKGVDSTLKIQPAKLEDSAVYLCASSYRVRTVNEKLFFGSGTQLSVL.

V gene TRBV6-5 combines with J gene TRBJ1-5; 9 nucleotides agree with TRBD1. The CDR3 covers 14 residues. The ends lost 11 bases at V and 2 bases at J; junction bases unmatched: 7. The germline gives CDR1 MNHEY, CDR2 SVGAGI. CDR3 DNA sequence: TGTGCCGCATCCAGGACAGGGGGCAATCAGCCCCAGCATTTT. It is translated as CAASRTGGNQPQHF.

This sequence joins TRBV18 and TRBJ2-1; 9 bases line up with TRBD1. Germline-derived CDR1 and CDR2 are KGHSH and LQKENI. V lost 5 bases to trimming and J lost 7 bases; unmatched junction nucleotides: 9. The CDR3 covers 15 residues. Here the CDR3 reads CASSSSGQGVNEQFF. CDR3 DNA sequence: TGTGCCAGCTCATCGTCGGGACAGGGAGTGAATGAGCAGTTCTTC.

This chain joins TRBV27 and TRBJ2-7; a weak D match, TRBD2 (7 bases). The CDR3 is 14 residues long. CDR1 and CDR2 (germline): MNHEY, SMNVEV (reference sequence). The ends were cut back, 4 bases at V and 7 bases at J, with 17 bases in the middle. In nucleotides, the CDR3 is TGTGCCAGCAGTTCAAGGGAGGGGGTATGGGAGCAGTACTTC. As protein: CASSSREGVWEQYF.

This chain joins TRBV6-1 and TRBJ1-5, with D uncertain. The CDR3 runs 15 residues. Germline V CDR1 and CDR2: MNHNS, SASEGT. V lost 0 bases to trimming and J lost 7 bases, with 13 bases between them. The DNA of the CDR3 is TGTGCCAGCAGTGAAGCGGCACCCATATGGCAGCCCCAGCATTTT. The encoded protein is CASSEAAPIWQPQHF.

The CDR3 DNA is TGTGCCAGTAGTATAGGGAGGGGCAAAAGGACTGAAGCTTTCTTT. This gives the protein CASSIGRGKRTEAFF. This chain joins TRBV19 and TRBJ1-1, with D perhaps TRBD1 (5 bases). The V end lost 1 base, the J end lost 5 bases, and 14 bases lay between the germline ends. CDR1 and CDR2 (germline): LNHDA, SQIVND (reference sequence). This CDR3 comprises 15 residues.

Written as DNA, the CDR3 is TGTGCCAGCAGCCGCGACAGGACAGGGACCCTCGAGCAGTACTTC. Translation: CASSRDRTGTLEQYF. The chain couples TRBV7-2 to TRBJ2-7; 8 nucleotides align to TRBD1. CDR3 length: 15 residues. J was trimmed by 6 bases and V by 5 bases; bases with no gene match: 12. Germline-derived CDR1 and CDR2 are SGHTA and FQGNSA.

The V and J genes are TRBV18 and TRBJ1-2, with 9 bases matching TRBD1. Trimming cost V 4 bases and J 7 bases; bases outside gene matches: 16. Germline assignment: CDR1 KGHSH and CDR2 LQKENI. CDR3 length equals 17 residues. The CDR3 nucleotides are TGTGCCAGCTCACTTTACGGTTCGGGACAGGGAGTGACTGGCTACACCTTC. It translates to CASSLYGSGQGVTGYTF.

The table lists this clone with a few counts. J is TRBJ2-1 and V is TRBV14; 7 positions match TRBD2. The CDR3 sequence is 16 residues long. V was pared by 6 bases and J by 5 bases, with 13 bases of the junction left unmatched. CDR1 is SGHDN and CDR2 is FVKESK in the germline V gene. CDR3 nucleotides: TGTGCCAGCAGTCAGGCGTGGGGGGGGGACGACAATGAGCAGTTCTTC. The encoded protein is CASSQAWGGDDNEQFF.

The chain combines TRBV7-3 with TRBJ2-1; D remains unclear. V was pared by 2 bases and J by 6 bases, with 11 bases between. The CDR3 runs to 14 residues. Germline assignment: CDR1 SGHTA and CDR2 FQGTGA. This chain's CDR3 is CASSLLLHSNEQFF. Written as DNA, the CDR3 is TGTGCCAGCAGCTTATTACTACATAGCAATGAGCAGTTCTTC.